This T cell receptor (beta chain) was recorded in a study of CD8+ T cells in alopecia areata. This clone turned up a few times. Once RNA had been extracted, it was reverse transcribed into cDNA to act as the sequencing template. Clones were sequenced by immunoSEQ multiplex PCR, and TCRdb holds only the in-frame ones, with some missing. The repertoire has roughly 100,000 clones, approximately 58% of them found once; the top ten carry 8.8%. Germline CDR1 SQVTM, CDR2 ANQGSEA. Trimming took 5 bases from V and 2 from J; bases not matched to a gene: 5. The CDR3 spans 13 residues. V is TRBV29-1 and J is TRBJ1-2; 7 bases fit TRBD1. The sequence came from a human donor in good health. The sequenced sample consisted of CD4+ T cells sorted from blood. The CDR3 sequence is CSVRQGGNYGYTF. Written as DNA, the CDR3 is TGCAGCGTTCGACAGGGAGGCAACTATGGCTACACCTTC.